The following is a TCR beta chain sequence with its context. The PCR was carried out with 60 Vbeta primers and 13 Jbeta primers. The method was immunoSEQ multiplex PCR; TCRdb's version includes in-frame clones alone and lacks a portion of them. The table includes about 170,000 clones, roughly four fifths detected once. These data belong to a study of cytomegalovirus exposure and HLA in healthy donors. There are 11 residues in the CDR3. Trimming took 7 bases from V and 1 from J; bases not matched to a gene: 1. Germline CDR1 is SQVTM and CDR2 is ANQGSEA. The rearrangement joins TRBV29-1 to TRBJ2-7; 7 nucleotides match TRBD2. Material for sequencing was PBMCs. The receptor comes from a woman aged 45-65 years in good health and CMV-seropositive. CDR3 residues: CSGGLSYEQYF. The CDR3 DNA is TGCAGCGGGGGACTATCCTACGAGCAGTACTTC.